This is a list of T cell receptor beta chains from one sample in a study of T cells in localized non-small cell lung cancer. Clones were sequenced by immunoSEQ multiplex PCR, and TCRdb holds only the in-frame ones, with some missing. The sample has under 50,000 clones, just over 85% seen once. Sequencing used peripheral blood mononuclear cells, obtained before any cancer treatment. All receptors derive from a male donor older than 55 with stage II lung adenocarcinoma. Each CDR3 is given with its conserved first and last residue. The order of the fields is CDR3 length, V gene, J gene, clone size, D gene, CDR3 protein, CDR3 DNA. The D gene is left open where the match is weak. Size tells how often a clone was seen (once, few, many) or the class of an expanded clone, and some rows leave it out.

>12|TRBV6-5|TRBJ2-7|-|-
CASKGGSAVEYF
TGTGCCAGCAAGGGGGGCTCCGCAGTCGAGTACTTC
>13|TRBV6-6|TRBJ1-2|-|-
CASSYGSGYGYTF
TGTGCCAGCAGTTACGGCAGCGGCTATGGCTACACCTTC
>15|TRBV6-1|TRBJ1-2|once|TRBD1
CASSEARGQGYGYTF
TGTGCCAGCAGTGAAGCGCGCGGACAGGGCTATGGCTACACCTTC
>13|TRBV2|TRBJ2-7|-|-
CASTSGRGNEQYF
TGTGCCAGCACCTCGGGTAGAGGTAACGAGCAGTACTTC
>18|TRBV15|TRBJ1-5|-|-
CATSRDPSILSGSQPQHF
TGTGCCACCAGCAGAGATCCAAGTATATTAAGTGGGAGCCAGCCCCAGCATTTT
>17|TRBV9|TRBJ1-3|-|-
CASSVGPGSSSGNTIYF
TGTGCCAGCAGCGTAGGTCCGGGATCAAGCTCTGGAAACACCATATATTTT
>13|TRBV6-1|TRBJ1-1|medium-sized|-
CASTEQGNTEAFF
TGTGCCAGCACTGAACAGGGGAACACTGAAGCTTTCTTT
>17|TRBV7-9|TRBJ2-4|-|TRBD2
CASSVGLAGGPKNIQYF
TGTGCCAGCAGCGTAGGACTAGCGGGAGGCCCCAAAAACATTCAGTACTTC
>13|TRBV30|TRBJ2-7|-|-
CAWRKDAPYEQYF
TGTGCCTGGAGGAAGGATGCCCCCTACGAGCAGTACTTC
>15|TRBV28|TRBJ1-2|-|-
CASRPQGSYNYGYTF
TGTGCCAGCAGACCACAGGGTTCATATAACTATGGCTACACCTTC
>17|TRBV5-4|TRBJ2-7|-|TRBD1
CASSPQTGTGSSYEQYF
TGTGCCAGCAGCCCCCAGACCGGGACAGGGAGCTCCTACGAGCAGTACTTC
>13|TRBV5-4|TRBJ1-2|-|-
CASSPQTGQGYTF
TGTGCCAGCAGCCCTCAGACAGGTCAAGGCTACACCTTC
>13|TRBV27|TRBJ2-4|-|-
CASSYSTGNIQYF
TGTGCCAGCAGTTATAGTACCGGAAACATTCAGTACTTC
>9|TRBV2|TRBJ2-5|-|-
CASGQTQYF
TGTGCCAGCGGACAGACCCAGTACTTC
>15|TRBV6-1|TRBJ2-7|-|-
CASSEAGRGRHEQYF
TGTGCCAGCAGTGAAGCAGGCAGGGGGAGGCACGAGCAGTACTTC
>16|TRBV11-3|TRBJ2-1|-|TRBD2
CASRQSGTSGRGEQFF
TGTGCCAGCAGGCAGTCCGGGACTAGCGGGAGGGGTGAGCAGTTCTTC
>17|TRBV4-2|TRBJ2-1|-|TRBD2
CASSQDLGLAGVGEQFF
TGTGCCAGCAGCCAAGATTTAGGACTAGCGGGAGTAGGTGAGCAGTTCTTC
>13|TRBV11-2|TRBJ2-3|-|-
CASSLDFGDTQYF
TGTGCCAGCAGCTTAGATTTCGGAGATACGCAGTATTTT
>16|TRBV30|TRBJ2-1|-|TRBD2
CAWKPGLAAVYNEQFF
TGTGCCTGGAAACCGGGACTAGCGGCTGTTTACAATGAGCAGTTCTTC
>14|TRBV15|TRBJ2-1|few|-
CATSRGTGRNEQFF
TGTGCCACCAGCAGAGGTACCGGACGGAATGAGCAGTTCTTC
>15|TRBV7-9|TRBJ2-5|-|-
CASSLGQGFQETQYF
TGTGCCAGCAGCTTAGGTCAGGGGTTTCAAGAGACCCAGTACTTC